A single sample is the source of the 8 T cell receptor beta chains below, sequenced in a study of human T cells and chemical hapten exposure. Time point indicated: patch test 3, about 24 weeks after DPC sensitization. Documented treatment: therapeutic diphenylcyclopropenone sensitization with weekly scalp DPC. TCRdb re-analysed the RACE reads in MiXCR, keeping a single row per CDR3 protein. This table holds tens of thousands of distinct CDR3 sequences, 11% found once. Sequencing used whole blood, obtained in connection with sensitization to the hapten diphenylcyclopropenone (DPC). These receptor sequences come from a woman in her twenties or thirties with alopecia areata. Some clones in this sample may be carry-over from other donors' samples.

This clonotype was seen repeatedly, ten times or more. This chain connects TRBV28 to TRBJ1-2; D is unclear. V dropped 3 bases and J dropped 5 bases, with 7 bases sitting between them. This CDR3 is built from 12 residues. Germline CDR1 and CDR2: MDHEN and SYDVKM. The chain's CDR3 is CASSLMSYGYTF. CDR3 in DNA: TGTGCCAGCAGTTTGATGTCGTATGGCTACACCTTC.

The J gene is TRBJ2-5, the V gene TRBV10-3; 9 nucleotides match TRBD1. Germline CDR1 reads ENHRY; CDR2 reads SYGVKD. The CDR3 is 12 residues long. Trimming at V came to 6 bases and at J to 4 bases, leaving 0 bases not matched to a gene. This chain's CDR3 is CAIRDRGETQYF. CDR3 nucleotides: TGTGCCATCAGGGACAGGGGAGAGACCCAGTACTTC.

This clonotype was found many times. The chain is built from TRBV29-1 and TRBJ1-5; D call uncertain. V was shortened by 1 base and J by 9 bases, with 13 bases between the two germline ends. This CDR3 is 13 amino acids long. Per germline, CDR1 SQVTM and CDR2 ANQGSEA. The CDR3 loop is CSVEVHDGGPQHF. CDR3 nucleotide sequence: TGCAGCGTTGAAGTTCATGACGGAGGGCCCCAGCATTTT.

Many counts were recorded for this clonotype. The rearrangement uses TRBV29-1 and TRBJ2-1; no clear D. The ends were cut back, 7 bases at V and 4 bases at J, with 8 bases in the middle. Germline-derived CDR1 and CDR2 are SQVTM and ANQGSEA. This CDR3 region has 11 residues. The CDR3 DNA is TGCAGCGCCTACACTTACAATGAGCAGTTCTTC. Its translation is CSAYTYNEQFF.

At least ten counts were recorded for this clonotype. The rearrangement joins TRBV12-3 or TRBV12-4 to TRBJ2-5; D might be TRBD2 (6 bases). V shed 3 bases and J shed 4 bases, with 15 bases lying between them. CDR3 length equals 15 residues. The CDR3 DNA follows: TGTGCCAGCAGTTTCGGAAGGGGAGGTGCAGAGACCCAGTACTTC. Translating it yields CASSFGRGGAETQYF.

This rearrangement joins TRBV6-5 to TRBJ2-7; D unclear. The germline V gene has CDR1 MNHEY and CDR2 SVGAGI. The CDR3 has 14 amino acids. V lost 2 bases and J 2 bases, leaving 10 bases between the germline ends. The CDR3 DNA reads as TGTGCCAGCAGTTACGGTGGCCGTGCCTACGAGCAGTACTTC. Protein product: CASSYGGRAYEQYF.

This clonotype was found a few times. The chain carries TRBV20-1 and TRBJ2-7; 10 nucleotides align to TRBD1. The CDR3 totals 14 residues. The V and J ends lost 6 bases and 5 bases, in that order; junction bases with no gene match: 10. Germline-derived CDR1 and CDR2 are DFQATT and SNEGSKA (reference sequence). DNA of the CDR3: TGCAGTGCCCCAGGGGGACAGGGGCAGGACGAGCAGTACTTC. It codes for CSAPGGQGQDEQYF.

This rearrangement joins TRBV28 to TRBJ2-5; 13 bases line up with TRBD2. Germline assignment: CDR1 MDHEN and CDR2 SYDVKM. The CDR3 runs to 15 residues. Trimming removed 5 bases from V and 1 base from J; junction bases left unmatched: 1. CDR3 in amino acids: CASSRTSGSQETQYF. CDR3 in DNA: TGTGCCAGCAGTAGGACTAGCGGGAGCCAAGAGACCCAGTACTTC.